The clone carrying this T cell receptor (beta chain) was detected only a few times. The data are from a study of control samples from healthy donors and cancer patients. Germline values: CDR1 MGHRA, CDR2 YSYEKL. V was clipped by 0 bases and J by 2 bases; unmatched bases: 10. CDR3 length: 18 residues. Here immunoSEQ multiplex PCR was the method, and the copy in TCRdb shows in-frame clones only, minus some. The table has 100,000 or so clones, 87% seen once. The gene calls are TRBV4-1 and TRBJ2-5; TRBD2 matches at 9 bases. This receptor was identified in a woman aged 45 to 65 in good health. The sample comprised blood. The CDR3 sequence is CASSQDHSSGGPQETQYF. CDR3 DNA: TGCGCCAGCAGCCAAGATCACAGTAGCGGGGGCCCTCAAGAGACCCAGTACTTC.